The 8 T cell receptor beta chains below all came from one sample that was sequenced in a study of blood T cell repertoires in COVID-19. Only in-frame clones appear in the TCRdb table, and some are missing; sequencing was by immunoSEQ multiplex PCR. The sample shows approximately 170,000 clones, around four fifths of them seen only once. The material sequenced was peripheral blood. The receptors originated from a man aged 70-80 years who had recovered from COVID-19.

The chain combines TRBV5-1 with TRBJ2-7; weak D call: TRBD2 (6 bases). V was shortened by 8 bases and J by 7 bases, with 19 bases between the two germline ends. CDR1 and CDR2 (germline): SGHRS, YFSETQ. This CDR3 spans 13 amino acids. The chain's CDR3 is CASSNRAAGEQYF. The CDR3 DNA is TGCGCCAGTTCTAACCGGGCGGCGGGGGAGCAGTACTTC.

This clone has more than one count but fewer than ten. CDR3 protein: CASSHTRLAGPLQETQYF. The CDR3, as DNA: TGTGCCAGCAGTCATACGAGACTAGCGGGACCCCTCCAAGAGACCCAGTACTTC. The V and J genes are TRBV7-8 and TRBJ2-5; 11 nucleotides match TRBD2. Germline CDR1 reads SGHVS; CDR2 reads FQNEAQ. J gave up 1 base and V 6 bases, and 13 bases lay outside the gene matches. This CDR3 contains 18 residues.

V is TRBV7-8 and J is TRBJ2-7; the D gene is possibly TRBD1 (6 bases). This CDR3 spans 17 amino acids. With 1 base removed from V and 0 bases from J, the gap between germline ends came to 16 bases. The germline gives CDR1 SGHVS, CDR2 FQNEAQ. The CDR3 region is CASSLGLDSITSYEQYF. In DNA, the CDR3 is TGTGCCAGCAGCTTAGGCCTGGACAGCATAACCTCCTACGAGCAGTACTTC.

The V and J genes are TRBV5-6 and TRBJ1-4, with D perhaps TRBD1 (5 bases). CDR3 length equals 16 residues. Germline V gene sequence: CDR1 SGHDT, CDR2 YYEEEE. V was clipped by 3 bases and J by 7 bases, with 19 bases between them. CDR3 loop: CASSSPDRGSGEKLFF. CDR3 coding DNA: TGTGCCAGCAGCTCTCCCGATAGGGGAAGTGGTGAAAAACTGTTTTTT.

This sequence joins TRBV6-5 and TRBJ2-2; TRBD2 aligns across 7 bases. The junction had 8 bases not matched to a gene; V was cut back by 8 bases and J by 5 bases. The CDR3 contains 14 residues. CDR1 is MNHEY and CDR2 is SVGAGI in the germline V gene. The chain's CDR3 is CASREAPGTGELFF. The CDR3 region has the DNA TGTGCCAGCCGGGAGGCCCCGGGGACCGGGGAGCTGTTTTTT.

The CDR3 loop is CASSLGRPGAGELFF. Here the CDR3 DNA reads TGTGCCAGCAGCTTAGGAAGGCCAGGGGCTGGGGAGCTGTTTTTT. V is TRBV11-3 and J is TRBJ2-2, with D perhaps matching TRBD1 (6 bases). The germline gives CDR1 SGHNT, CDR2 YENEEA. The CDR3 has 15 residues. V was clipped by 1 base and J by 8 bases, with 14 bases between them. The full variable domain, in which reference TRBV11-3 and TRBJ2-2 provide the parts outside the CDR3, is EAGVVQSPRYKIIEKKQPVAFWCNPISGHNTLYWYLQNLGQGPELLIRYENEEAVDDSQLPKDRFSAERLKGVDSTLKIQPAELGDSAVYLCASSLGRPGAGELFFGEGSRLTVL.

This chain links TRBV7-2 with TRBJ2-1, with TRBD2 matching 11 bases. Germline V gene lookup returns CDR1 SGHTA and CDR2 FQGNSA. The trim removed 0 bases at V and 3 bases at J, leaving 10 bases unmatched. The length of the CDR3 is 19 residues. CDR3 sequence reads: CASSLASPIAGGHYNEQFF. The DNA of the CDR3 is TGTGCCAGCAGCTTAGCTTCCCCCATAGCGGGAGGGCACTACAATGAGCAGTTCTTC.

As to this clone: The sample holds other DNA sequences that translate to the same CDR3. The chain is built from TRBV3-1 (or the pseudogene TRBV3-2) and TRBJ1-1; no reliable D call. CDR1 LGHDT and CDR2 YNNKEL come from the germline V gene (reference sequence). V shed 7 bases and J shed 1 base, with 10 bases lying between them. The CDR3 contains 13 residues. The CDR3: CASTPRGNTEAFF. The CDR3 DNA sequence: TGTGCCAGCACACCGCGGGGGAACACTGAAGCTTTCTTT.